The present T cell receptor (beta chain) was sequenced within a study of cytomegalovirus exposure and HLA in healthy donors. The PCR made use of 60 Vbeta and 13 Jbeta primers. Assay: immunoSEQ multiplex PCR; the TCRdb copy retains only in-frame clones and omits some. Seen here are 250,000 to 350,000 clones, about four fifths observed once, and the top ten hold 0.3% to 0.35%. Healthy individuals who donated bone marrow served as the donors. This receptor was taken from a girl aged 2 to 10 in good health and CMV-seronegative. The specimen sequenced was PBMCs.

The CDR3 here is CASSLERGQADNQPQHF. The CDR3 region has the DNA TGTGCCAGTAGTCTCGAGAGGGGGCAGGCGGACAATCAGCCCCAGCATTTT. The chain recombines TRBV19 with TRBJ1-5; TRBD1 matches at 7 bases. The V and J ends lost 5 bases and 3 bases, in that order; junction bases with no gene match: 13. The CDR3 loop spans 17 amino acids. Germline CDR1 and CDR2: LNHDA and SQIVND (reference sequence).